These 9 T cell receptor beta chains originate from one sample sequenced in a study of T cells after yellow fever vaccination. From the 5' RACE reads, TCRdb called clonotypes with MiXCR, one entry per CDR3 protein. Among roughly 500,000 distinct CDR3 sequences listed, around 21% were seen once. The sample in question was PBMCs, obtained 15 days after the yellow fever booster vaccination. The receptors here all came from a man between 25 and 39 years old who received the YFV17D yellow fever vaccine.

This sequence joins TRBV29-1 and TRBJ2-1; tentatively, D is TRBD2 (6 bases). This CDR3 is 14 amino acids long. The germline V gene encodes CDR1 SQVTM and CDR2 ANQGSEA. Trimming removed 5 bases at V and 7 bases at J, with 18 bases between. CDR3 protein: CSVSAGIVGNEQFF. The CDR3 nucleotides read TGCAGCGTTTCTGCGGGGATAGTTGGTAATGAGCAGTTCTTC.

V and J are TRBV18 and TRBJ2-5; the D gene is possibly TRBD1 (5 bases). CDR1 is KGHSH, CDR2 LQKENI, per germline. Trimming cost V 6 bases and J 5 bases, with 19 bases left between them. The CDR3 length is 15 residues. CDR3 in amino acids: CASSHQGTVEETQYF. In DNA form, the CDR3 reads TGTGCCAGCTCTCACCAGGGTACGGTGGAGGAGACCCAGTACTTC.

This clonotype was seen more than once but under ten times. This chain links TRBV6-1 with TRBJ2-7; 7 bases fit TRBD2. The CDR3 runs 19 residues. CDR1 and CDR2 from the germline V gene are MNHNS and SASEGT. The CDR3 DNA reads TGTGCTAGGAGAAGCGGTGCGGGGGTGGCCCGGGAGAAAGCCTACGAGCAGTACTTC. Protein sequence: CARRSGAGVAREKAYEQYF.

As to this clonotype: One end of the junction does not line up with germline, which may come from a read error. The J gene is TRBJ2-7, the V gene TRBV20-1; possible D gene TRBD2, 6 bases. Per the germline V gene, CDR1 is DFQATT and CDR2 is SNEGSKA (reference sequence). This CDR3 is 12 amino acids long. For the CDR3, the DNA is TGCAGTGCTCGAGGACCGGGAGTTGAGCTGTACTTC. Encoded protein: CSARGPGVELYF.

DNA of the CDR3: TGTGCCAGCAGGACAGGTCATGGGGGCTCCTACGAGCAGTACTTC. As protein: CASRTGHGGSYEQYF. V gene TRBV5-5 combines with J gene TRBJ2-7; tentatively, D is TRBD1 (6 bases). Germline lookup yields CDR1 SGHKS and CDR2 YYEKEE (reference sequence). The CDR3 loop spans 15 amino acids. Trimming shortened V by 5 bases and J by 0 bases, and 15 bases separated the two germline ends.

The chain recombines TRBV4-3 with TRBJ2-1, with TRBD2 matching 8 bases. The CDR3 is 15 amino acids. Germline values: CDR1 LGHNA, CDR2 YSLEER. The V segment lost 4 bases and the J segment 6 bases; nucleotides outside the gene matches: 8. The CDR3 protein is CASSPRAGEGNEQFF. The CDR3 DNA reads as TGCGCCAGCAGCCCACGAGCGGGGGAGGGCAATGAGCAGTTCTTC.

The CDR3 reads CASSQDWNQPQHF. The CDR3 coding sequence is TGTGCCAGCAGCCAAGATTGGAATCAGCCCCAGCATTTT. The chain uses TRBV14 and TRBJ1-5; D remains ambiguous. Germline V CDR1 and CDR2: SGHDN, FVKESK. V gave up 0 bases and J gave up 4 bases, with 4 bases separating them. The CDR3 totals 13 residues.

The chain has TRBV7-2 and TRBJ2-7, with TRBD2 as a possible D gene (5 bases). CDR1 is SGHTA, CDR2 FQGNSA, per germline. V lost 0 bases, J lost 4 bases, and 13 bases lay in between. The CDR3 consists of 15 residues. This CDR3 is CASSLASLATYEQYF. Written as DNA, the CDR3 is TGTGCCAGCAGCTTAGCGTCCCTAGCAACTTACGAGCAGTACTTC.

The CDR3 DNA follows: TGTGCCAGCAGCCAAGACGCGGAGGAAGGTTCCTACGAGCAGTACTTC. It yields the protein CASSQDAEEGSYEQYF. The gene calls are TRBV3-1 and TRBJ2-7; D is perhaps TRBD2 (5 bases). Germline lookup yields CDR1 LGHDT and CDR2 YNNKEL (reference sequence). Between the trimmed V and J ends, which lost 0 bases and 1 base, there was a span of 13 bases. The CDR3 runs 16 residues.